This record concerns one T cell receptor (beta chain) sequence. This sample is part of a study of blood T cell repertoires in COVID-19. The wider study: The analysed material was cDNA or gDNA that came from T cells, B-cell-depleted T cells, or PBMCs.

Profiled with immunoSEQ multiplex PCR; TCRdb holds only in-frame clones, not every one. The sample shows about 500,000 clones, about 89% of them seen only once. Enrolment of Seattle patients took place during active infection, and they were followed longitudinally. The CDR3 runs to 15 residues. Germline values: CDR1 SGHAT, CDR2 FQDESV (reference sequence). V lost 7 bases, J lost 4 bases, and 19 bases lay in between. The sequenced material came from peripheral blood. The chain links TRBV11-1 to TRBJ1-1; D uncertain. The clonotype comes from a woman aged 45-60 years with COVID-19, enrolled during active disease. CDR3 sequence (DNA): TGTGCCAGCACCCAGAGGCGGGATTCCCGCACTGAAGCTTTCTTT. As protein: CASTQRRDSRTEAFF.